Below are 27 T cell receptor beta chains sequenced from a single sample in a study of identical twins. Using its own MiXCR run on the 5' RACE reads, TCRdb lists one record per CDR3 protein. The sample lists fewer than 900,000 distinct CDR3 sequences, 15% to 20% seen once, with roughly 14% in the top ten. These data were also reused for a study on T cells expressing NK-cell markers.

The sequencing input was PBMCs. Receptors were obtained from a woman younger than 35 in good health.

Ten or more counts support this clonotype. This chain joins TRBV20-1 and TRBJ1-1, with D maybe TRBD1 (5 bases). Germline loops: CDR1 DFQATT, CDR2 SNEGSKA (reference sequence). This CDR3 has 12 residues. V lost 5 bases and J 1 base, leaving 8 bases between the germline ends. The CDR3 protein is CSARQPNTEAFF. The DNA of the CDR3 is TGCAGTGCTCGACAGCCGAACACTGAAGCTTTCTTT.

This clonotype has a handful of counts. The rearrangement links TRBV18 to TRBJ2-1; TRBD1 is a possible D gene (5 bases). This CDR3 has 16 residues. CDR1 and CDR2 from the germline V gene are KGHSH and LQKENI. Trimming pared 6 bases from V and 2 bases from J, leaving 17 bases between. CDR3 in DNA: TGTGCCAGCTCCCAGACAGTCCCGGGTCCCTACAATGAGCAGTTCTTC. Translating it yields CASSQTVPGPYNEQFF.

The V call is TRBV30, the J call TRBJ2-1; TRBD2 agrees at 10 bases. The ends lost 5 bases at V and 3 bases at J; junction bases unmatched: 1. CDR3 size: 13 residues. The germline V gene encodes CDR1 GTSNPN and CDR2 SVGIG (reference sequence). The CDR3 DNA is TGTGCCTGGGCTAGCGGGAGCTACAATGAGCAGTTCTTC. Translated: CAWASGSYNEQFF.

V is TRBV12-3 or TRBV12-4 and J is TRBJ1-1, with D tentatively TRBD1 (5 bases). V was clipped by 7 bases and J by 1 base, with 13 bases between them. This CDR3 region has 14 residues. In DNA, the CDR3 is TGTGCCAGCACGCTACAGGTTGGGAACACTGAAGCTTTCTTT. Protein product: CASTLQVGNTEAFF.

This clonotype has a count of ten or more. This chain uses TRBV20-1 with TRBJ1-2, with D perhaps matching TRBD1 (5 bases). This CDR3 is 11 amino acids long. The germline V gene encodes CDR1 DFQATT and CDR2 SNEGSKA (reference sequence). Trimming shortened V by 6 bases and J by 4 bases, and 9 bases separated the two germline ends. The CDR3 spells CSARVPYGYTF. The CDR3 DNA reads TGCAGTGCCAGGGTACCCTATGGCTACACCTTC.

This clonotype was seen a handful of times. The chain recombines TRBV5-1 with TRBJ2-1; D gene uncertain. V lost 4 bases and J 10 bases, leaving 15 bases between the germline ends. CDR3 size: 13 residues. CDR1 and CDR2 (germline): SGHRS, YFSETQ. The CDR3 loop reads CASSPRNPLEQFF. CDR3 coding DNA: TGCGCCAGCAGCCCCCGAAACCCCTTGGAGCAGTTCTTC.

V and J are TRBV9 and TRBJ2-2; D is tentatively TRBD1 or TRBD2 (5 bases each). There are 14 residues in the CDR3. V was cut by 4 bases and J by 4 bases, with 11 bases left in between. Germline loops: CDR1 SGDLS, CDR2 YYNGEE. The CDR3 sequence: CASSLSGATGELFF. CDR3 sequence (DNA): TGTGCCAGCAGCTTGTCCGGGGCCACCGGGGAGCTGTTTTTT.

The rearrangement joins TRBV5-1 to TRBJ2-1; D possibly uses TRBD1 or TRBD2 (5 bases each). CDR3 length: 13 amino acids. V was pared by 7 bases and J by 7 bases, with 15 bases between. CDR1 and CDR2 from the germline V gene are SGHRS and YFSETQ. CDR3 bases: TGCGCCAGCGCCCGGCTAGCAGGGAATGAGCAGTTCTTC. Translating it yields CASARLAGNEQFF.

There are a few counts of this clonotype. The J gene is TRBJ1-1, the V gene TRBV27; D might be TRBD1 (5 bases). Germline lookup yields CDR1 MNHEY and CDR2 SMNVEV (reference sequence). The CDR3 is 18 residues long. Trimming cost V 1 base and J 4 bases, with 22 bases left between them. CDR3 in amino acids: CASSLWGREVIMGTEAFF. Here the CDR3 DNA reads TGTGCCAGCAGTTTATGGGGCAGGGAGGTTATAATGGGCACTGAAGCTTTCTTT.

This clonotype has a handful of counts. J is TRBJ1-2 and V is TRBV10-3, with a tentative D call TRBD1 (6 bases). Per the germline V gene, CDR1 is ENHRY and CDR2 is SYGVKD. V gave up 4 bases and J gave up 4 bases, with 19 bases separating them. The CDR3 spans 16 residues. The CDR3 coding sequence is TGTGCCATCAGTGGGCCCCCCACAGGGTCGGGCTATGGCTACACCTTC. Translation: CAISGPPTGSGYGYTF.

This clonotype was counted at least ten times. Here the CDR3 DNA reads TGTGCCAGCAGTTTAGGGGGACGTTTAGGGACAGATACGCAGTATTTT. Translation gives CASSLGGRLGTDTQYF. The V gene is TRBV12-3 or TRBV12-4, the J gene TRBJ2-3; D tentatively fits TRBD1 or TRBD2 (5 bases each). The V end was cut by 1 base, the J end by 3 bases, with 14 bases between. This CDR3 region has 16 residues.

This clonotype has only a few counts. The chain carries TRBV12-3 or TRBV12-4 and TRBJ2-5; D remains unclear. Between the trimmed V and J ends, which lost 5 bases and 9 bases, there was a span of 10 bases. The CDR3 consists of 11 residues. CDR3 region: CASSTVGSQYF. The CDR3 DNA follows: TGTGCCAGCAGTACTGTCGGGTCCCAGTACTTC.

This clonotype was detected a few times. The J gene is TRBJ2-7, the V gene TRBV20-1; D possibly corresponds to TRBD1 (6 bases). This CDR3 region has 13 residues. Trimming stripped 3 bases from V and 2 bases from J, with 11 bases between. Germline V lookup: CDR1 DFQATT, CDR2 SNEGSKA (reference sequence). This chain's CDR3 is CSASTGTTYEQYF. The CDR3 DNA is TGCAGTGCTAGCACCGGGACAACCTACGAGCAGTACTTC.

For the CDR3, the DNA is TGTGCCAGCAGTTTCTTCCGCAGCTATAGCAATCAGCCCCAGCATTTT. This gives the protein CASSFFRSYSNQPQHF. The chain is built from TRBV12-3 or TRBV12-4 and TRBJ1-5; unclear D gene. V was cut by 3 bases and J by 0 bases, with 12 bases left in between. This CDR3 is 16 amino acids long.

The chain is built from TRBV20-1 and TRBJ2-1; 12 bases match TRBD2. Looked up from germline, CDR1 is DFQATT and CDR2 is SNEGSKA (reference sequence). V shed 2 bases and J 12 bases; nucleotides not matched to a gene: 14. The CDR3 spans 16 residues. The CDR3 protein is CSARSPYSSGGALQFF. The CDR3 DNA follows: TGCAGTGCTAGAAGCCCGTATTCTAGCGGGGGGGCTTTGCAGTTCTTC.

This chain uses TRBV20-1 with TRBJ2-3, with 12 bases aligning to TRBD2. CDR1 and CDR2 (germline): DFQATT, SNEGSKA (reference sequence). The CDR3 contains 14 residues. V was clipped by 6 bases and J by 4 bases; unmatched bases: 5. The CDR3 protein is CSATSGGRPDTQYF. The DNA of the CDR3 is TGCAGTGCGACTAGCGGGGGCCGGCCAGATACGCAGTATTTT.

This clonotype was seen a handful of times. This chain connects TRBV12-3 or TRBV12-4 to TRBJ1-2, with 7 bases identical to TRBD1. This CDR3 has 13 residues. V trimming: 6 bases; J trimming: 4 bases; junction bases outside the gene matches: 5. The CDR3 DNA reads TGTGCCAGCAGCCCAGACAGGGCCTATGGCTACACCTTC. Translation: CASSPDRAYGYTF.

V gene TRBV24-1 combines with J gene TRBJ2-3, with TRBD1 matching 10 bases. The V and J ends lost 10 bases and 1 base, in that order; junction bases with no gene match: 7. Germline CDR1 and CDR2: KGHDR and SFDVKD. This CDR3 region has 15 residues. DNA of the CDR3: TGTGCCACAAGCGGGACAGGGGAAGGCACAGATACGCAGTATTTT. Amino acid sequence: CATSGTGEGTDTQYF.

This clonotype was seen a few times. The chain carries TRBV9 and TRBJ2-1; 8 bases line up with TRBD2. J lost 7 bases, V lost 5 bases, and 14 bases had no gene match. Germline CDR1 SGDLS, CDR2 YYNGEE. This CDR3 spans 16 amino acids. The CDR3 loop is CASRGHMSGRLNEQFF. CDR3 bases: TGTGCCAGCAGGGGCCACATGAGCGGGAGATTGAATGAGCAGTTCTTC.

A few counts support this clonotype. The CDR3 loop is CASTGAGNTIYF. In DNA form, the CDR3 reads TGTGCCAGTACAGGGGCTGGAAACACCATATATTTT. The chain joins TRBV6-5 to TRBJ1-3, with TRBD1 matching over 7 bases. The CDR3 has 12 residues. With V trimmed by 9 bases and J by 2 bases, 1 base remained unmatched. Germline-derived CDR1 and CDR2 are MNHEY and SVGAGI.

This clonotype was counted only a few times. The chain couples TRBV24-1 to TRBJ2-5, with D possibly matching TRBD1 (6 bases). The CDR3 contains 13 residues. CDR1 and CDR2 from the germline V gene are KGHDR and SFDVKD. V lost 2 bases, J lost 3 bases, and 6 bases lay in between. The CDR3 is CATSDWTEETQYF. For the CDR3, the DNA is TGTGCCACCAGTGATTGGACAGAAGAGACCCAGTACTTC.

CDR3 sequence: CATSRLSGRGDTQYF. The DNA for the CDR3 is TGTGCCACCAGCAGGCTATCGGGGCGCGGAGATACGCAGTATTTT. The V gene is TRBV15, the J gene TRBJ2-3; either TRBD1 or TRBD2 may fit D (5 bases each). The CDR3 has 15 amino acids. Looked up from germline, CDR1 is LNHNV and CDR2 is YYDKDF (reference sequence). Trimming cost V 3 bases and J 5 bases, with 15 bases left between them.

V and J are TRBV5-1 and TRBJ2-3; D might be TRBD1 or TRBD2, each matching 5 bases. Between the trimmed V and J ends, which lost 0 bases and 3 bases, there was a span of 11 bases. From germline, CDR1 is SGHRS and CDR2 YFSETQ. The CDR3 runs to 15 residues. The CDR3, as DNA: TGCGCCAGCAGCTTGGTCGGGACGGATACAGATACGCAGTATTTT. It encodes CASSLVGTDTDTQYF.

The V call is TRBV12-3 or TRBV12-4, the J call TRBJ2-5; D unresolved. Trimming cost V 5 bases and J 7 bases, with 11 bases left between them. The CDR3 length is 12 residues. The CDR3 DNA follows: TGTGCCAGCAGTCCTAATACGGGGACCCAGTACTTC. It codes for CASSPNTGTQYF.

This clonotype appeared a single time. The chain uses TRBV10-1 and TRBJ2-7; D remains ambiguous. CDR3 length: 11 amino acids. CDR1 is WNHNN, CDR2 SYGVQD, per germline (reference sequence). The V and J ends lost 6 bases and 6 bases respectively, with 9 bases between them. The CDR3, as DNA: TGCGCCAGCAGGAACACTATCGAGCAGTACTTC. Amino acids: CASRNTIEQYF.

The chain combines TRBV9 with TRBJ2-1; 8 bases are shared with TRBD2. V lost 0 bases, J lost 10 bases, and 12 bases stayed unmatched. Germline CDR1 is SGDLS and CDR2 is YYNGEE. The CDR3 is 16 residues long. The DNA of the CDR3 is TGTGCCAGCAGCGTAGGCGTAGCGGGGTATGGAATAGAGCAGTTCTTC. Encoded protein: CASSVGVAGYGIEQFF.

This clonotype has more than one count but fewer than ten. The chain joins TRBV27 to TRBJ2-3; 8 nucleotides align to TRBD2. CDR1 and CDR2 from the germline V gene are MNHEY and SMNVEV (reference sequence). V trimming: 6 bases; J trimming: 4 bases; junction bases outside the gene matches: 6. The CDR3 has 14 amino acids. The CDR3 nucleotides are TGTGCCAGCAGCTGGACTAGCTCGGCAGATACGCAGTATTTT. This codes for CASSWTSSADTQYF.